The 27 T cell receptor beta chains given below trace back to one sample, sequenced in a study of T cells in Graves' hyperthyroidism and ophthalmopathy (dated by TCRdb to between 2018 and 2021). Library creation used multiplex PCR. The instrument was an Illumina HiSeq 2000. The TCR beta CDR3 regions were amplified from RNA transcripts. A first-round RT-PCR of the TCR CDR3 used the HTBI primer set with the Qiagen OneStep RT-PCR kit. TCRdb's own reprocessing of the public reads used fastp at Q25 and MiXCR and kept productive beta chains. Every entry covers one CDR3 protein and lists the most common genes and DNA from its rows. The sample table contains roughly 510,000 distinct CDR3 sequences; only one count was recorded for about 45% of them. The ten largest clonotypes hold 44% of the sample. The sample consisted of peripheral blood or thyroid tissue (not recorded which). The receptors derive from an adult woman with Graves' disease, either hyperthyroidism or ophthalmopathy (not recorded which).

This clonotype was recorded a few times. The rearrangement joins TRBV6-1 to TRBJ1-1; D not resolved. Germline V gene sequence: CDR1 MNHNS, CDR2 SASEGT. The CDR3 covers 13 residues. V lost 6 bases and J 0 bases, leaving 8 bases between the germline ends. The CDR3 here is CASRTSMNTEAFF. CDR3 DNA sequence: TGTGCCAGCAGGACATCCATGAACACTGAAGCTTTCTTT.

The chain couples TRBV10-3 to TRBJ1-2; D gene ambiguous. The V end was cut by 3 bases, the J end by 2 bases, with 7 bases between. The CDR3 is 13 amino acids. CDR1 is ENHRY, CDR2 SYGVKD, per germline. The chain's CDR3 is CAISDPGNYGYTF. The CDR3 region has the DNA TGTGCCATCAGTGACCCCGGGAACTATGGCTACACCTTC.

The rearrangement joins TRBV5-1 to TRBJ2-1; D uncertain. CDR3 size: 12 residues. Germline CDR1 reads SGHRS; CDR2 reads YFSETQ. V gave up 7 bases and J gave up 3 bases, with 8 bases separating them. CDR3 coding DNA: TGCGCCAGCTCCGACGGCTACAATGAGCAGTTCTTC. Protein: CASSDGYNEQFF.

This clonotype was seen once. The CDR3 DNA sequence: TGTGCCAGCAGTCGTTCCGGGACAGGGGCTAACACCGGGGAGCTGTTTTTT. This encodes CASSRSGTGANTGELFF. The J gene is TRBJ2-2, the V gene TRBV6-4; TRBD1 matches at 10 bases. There are 17 residues in the CDR3. Trimming took 5 bases from V and 2 from J; bases not matched to a gene: 8. CDR1 and CDR2 (germline): MRHNA, SNTAGT.

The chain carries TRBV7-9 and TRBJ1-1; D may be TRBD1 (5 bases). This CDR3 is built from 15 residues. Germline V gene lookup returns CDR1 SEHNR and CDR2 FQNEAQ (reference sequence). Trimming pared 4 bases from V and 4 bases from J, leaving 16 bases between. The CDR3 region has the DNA TGTGCCAGCAGCTGGAGTTCGAAAACAGGCACTGAAGCTTTCTTT. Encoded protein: CASSWSSKTGTEAFF.

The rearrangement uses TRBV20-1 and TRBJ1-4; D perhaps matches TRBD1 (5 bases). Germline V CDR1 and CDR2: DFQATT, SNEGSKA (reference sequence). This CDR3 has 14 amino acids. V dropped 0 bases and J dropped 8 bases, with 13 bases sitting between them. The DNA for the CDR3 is TGCAGTGCTAGAGAACCGGGGGGGGGAGAAAAACTGTTTTTT. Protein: CSAREPGGGEKLFF.

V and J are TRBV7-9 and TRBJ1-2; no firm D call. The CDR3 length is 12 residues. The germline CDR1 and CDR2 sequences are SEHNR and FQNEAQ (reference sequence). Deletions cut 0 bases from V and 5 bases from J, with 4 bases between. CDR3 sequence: CASSLAPYGYTF. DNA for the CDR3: TGTGCCAGCAGCTTAGCACCTTATGGCTACACCTTC.

The CDR3 DNA reads as TGTGCCAGCAGGTGGGCAGCGGGACAAGAGACCCAGTACTTC. Its translation is CASRWAAGQETQYF. The chain recombines TRBV15 with TRBJ2-5, with 7 bases aligning to TRBD2. V shed 10 bases and J 2 bases; nucleotides not matched to a gene: 10. The germline gives CDR1 LNHNV, CDR2 YYDKDF (reference sequence). The CDR3 consists of 14 residues.

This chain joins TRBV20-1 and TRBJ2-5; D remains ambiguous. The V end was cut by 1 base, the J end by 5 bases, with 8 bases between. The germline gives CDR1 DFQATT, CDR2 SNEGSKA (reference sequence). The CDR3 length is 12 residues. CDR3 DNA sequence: TGCAGTGCTAGAGGGGAAAGGGAGACCCAGTACTTC. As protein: CSARGERETQYF.

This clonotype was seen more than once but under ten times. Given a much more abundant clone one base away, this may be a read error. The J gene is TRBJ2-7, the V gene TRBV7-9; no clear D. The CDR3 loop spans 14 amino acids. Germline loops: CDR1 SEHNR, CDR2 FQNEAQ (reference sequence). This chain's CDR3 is CASGLVALHYEQYF. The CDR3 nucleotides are TGTGCCAGCGGCTTAGTAGCTCTCCACTACGAGCAGTACTTC.

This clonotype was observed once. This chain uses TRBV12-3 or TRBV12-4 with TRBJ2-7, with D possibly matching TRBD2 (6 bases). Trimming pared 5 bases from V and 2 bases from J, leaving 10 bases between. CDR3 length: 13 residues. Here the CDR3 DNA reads TGTGCCAGCAGTGTCGGGAGCCCCTACGAGCAGTACTTC. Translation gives CASSVGSPYEQYF.

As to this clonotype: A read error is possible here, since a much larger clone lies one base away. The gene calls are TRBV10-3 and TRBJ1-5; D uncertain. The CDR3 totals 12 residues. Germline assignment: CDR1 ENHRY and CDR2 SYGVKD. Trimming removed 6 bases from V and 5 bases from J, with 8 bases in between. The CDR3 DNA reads TGTGCCATCAGCCAAGTGGATCAGCCCCAGCATTTT. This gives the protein CAISQVDQPQHF.

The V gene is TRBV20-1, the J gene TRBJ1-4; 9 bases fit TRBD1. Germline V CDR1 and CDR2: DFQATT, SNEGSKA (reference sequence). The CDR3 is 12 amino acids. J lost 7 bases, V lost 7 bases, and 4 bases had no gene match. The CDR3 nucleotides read TGCAGTGGGGGACAGGGCCCTGAAAAACTGTTTTTT. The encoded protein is CSGGQGPEKLFF.

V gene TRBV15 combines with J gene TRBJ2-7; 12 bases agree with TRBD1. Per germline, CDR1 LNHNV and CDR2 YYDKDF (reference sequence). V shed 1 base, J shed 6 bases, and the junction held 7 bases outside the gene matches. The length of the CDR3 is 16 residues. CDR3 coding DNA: TGTGCCACCAGCAGAGTTGGGGACAGGGGGCTCGGCGAGCAGTACTTC. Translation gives CATSRVGDRGLGEQYF.

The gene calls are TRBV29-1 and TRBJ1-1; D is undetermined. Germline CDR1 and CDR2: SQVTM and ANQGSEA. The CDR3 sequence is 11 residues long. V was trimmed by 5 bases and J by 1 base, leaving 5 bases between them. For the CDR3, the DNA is TGCAGCGTTTCCCGGAACACTGAAGCTTTCTTT. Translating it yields CSVSRNTEAFF.

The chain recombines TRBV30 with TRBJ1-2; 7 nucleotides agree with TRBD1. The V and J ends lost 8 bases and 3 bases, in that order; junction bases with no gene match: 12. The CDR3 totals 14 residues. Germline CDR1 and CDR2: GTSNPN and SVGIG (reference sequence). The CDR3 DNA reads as TGTGCCCACCACTCAAAGGGGGCCTACTATGGCTACACCTTC. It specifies CAHHSKGAYYGYTF.

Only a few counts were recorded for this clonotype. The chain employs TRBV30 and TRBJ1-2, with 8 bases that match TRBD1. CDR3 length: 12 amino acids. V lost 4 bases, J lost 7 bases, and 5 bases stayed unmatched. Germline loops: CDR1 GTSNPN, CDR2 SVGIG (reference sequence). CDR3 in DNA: TGTGCCTGGAACAGGGGGGTTAGTGGCTACACCTTC. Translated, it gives CAWNRGVSGYTF. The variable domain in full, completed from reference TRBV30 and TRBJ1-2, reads SQTIHQWPATLVQPVGSPLSLECTVEGTSNPNLYWYRQAAGRGLQLLFYSVGIGQISSEVPQNLSASRPQDRQFILSSKKLLLSDSGFYLCAWNRGVSGYTFGSGTRLTVV.

CDR3 protein: CSVEGYTDTQYF. DNA of the CDR3: TGCAGCGTTGAAGGTTACACAGATACGCAGTATTTT. The J gene is TRBJ2-3, the V gene TRBV29-1; D gene ambiguous. Germline CDR1 SQVTM, CDR2 ANQGSEA. The CDR3 covers 12 residues. V gave up 1 base and J gave up 2 bases, with 4 bases separating them.

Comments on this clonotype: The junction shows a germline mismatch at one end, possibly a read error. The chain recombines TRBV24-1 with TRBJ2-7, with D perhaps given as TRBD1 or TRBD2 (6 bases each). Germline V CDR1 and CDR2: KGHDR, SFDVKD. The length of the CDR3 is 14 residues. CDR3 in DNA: TGTGCCATCAGTGAGTCTGGGGGGCTGAACGAGCAGTACTTC. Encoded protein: CAISESGGLNEQYF.

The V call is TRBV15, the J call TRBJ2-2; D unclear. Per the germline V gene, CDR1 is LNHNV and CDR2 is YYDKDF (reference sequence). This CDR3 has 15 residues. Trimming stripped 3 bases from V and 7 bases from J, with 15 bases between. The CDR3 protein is CATSSHRARFGELFF. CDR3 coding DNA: TGTGCCACCAGCAGTCATAGGGCGCGGTTCGGGGAGCTGTTTTTT.

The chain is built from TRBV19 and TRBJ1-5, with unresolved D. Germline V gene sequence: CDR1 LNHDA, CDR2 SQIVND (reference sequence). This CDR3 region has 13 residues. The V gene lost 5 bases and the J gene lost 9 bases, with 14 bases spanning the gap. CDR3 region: CASSEVFARPQHF. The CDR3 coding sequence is TGTGCCAGTAGTGAGGTTTTTGCCCGGCCCCAGCATTTT.

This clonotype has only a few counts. CDR3 loop: CASGGQEGEKLFF. The CDR3 DNA sequence: TGCGCCAGCGGCGGACAGGAGGGGGAAAAACTGTTTTTT. The rearrangement links TRBV5-1 to TRBJ1-4; TRBD1 matches at 7 bases. V trimming: 7 bases; J trimming: 8 bases; junction bases outside the gene matches: 8. Germline V CDR1 and CDR2: SGHRS, YFSETQ. The CDR3 totals 13 residues.

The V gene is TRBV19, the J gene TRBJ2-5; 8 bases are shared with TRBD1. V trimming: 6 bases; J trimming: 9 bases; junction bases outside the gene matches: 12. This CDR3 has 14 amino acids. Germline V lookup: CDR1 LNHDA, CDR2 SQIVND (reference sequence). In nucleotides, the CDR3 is TGTGCCAGTAGGACAGGGGCCGGGAGTCAGCCCCAGTACTTC. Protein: CASRTGAGSQPQYF.

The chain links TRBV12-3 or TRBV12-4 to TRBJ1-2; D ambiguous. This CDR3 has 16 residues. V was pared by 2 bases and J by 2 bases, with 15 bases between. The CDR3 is CASSLFLRAANYGYTF. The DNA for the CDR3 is TGTGCCAGCAGTTTATTCCTTAGAGCTGCAAACTATGGCTACACCTTC.

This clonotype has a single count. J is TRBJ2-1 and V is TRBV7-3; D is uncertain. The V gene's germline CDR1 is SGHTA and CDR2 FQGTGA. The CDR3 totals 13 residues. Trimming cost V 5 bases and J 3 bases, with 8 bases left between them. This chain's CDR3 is CASSASSYNEQFF. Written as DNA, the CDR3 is TGTGCCAGCAGCGCCTCTAGCTACAATGAGCAGTTCTTC.

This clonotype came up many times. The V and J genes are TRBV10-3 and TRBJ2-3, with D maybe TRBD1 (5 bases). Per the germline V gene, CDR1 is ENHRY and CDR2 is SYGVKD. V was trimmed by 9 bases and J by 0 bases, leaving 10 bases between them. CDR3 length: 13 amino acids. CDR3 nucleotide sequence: TGTGCCATGTCAGGGCTTAGCACAGATACGCAGTATTTT. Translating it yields CAMSGLSTDTQYF.

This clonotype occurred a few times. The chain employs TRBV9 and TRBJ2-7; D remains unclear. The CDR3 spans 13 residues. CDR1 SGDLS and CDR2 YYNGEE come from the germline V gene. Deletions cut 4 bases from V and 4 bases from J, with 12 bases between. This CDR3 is CASSPSGVYEQYF. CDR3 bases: TGTGCCAGCAGCCCCTCAGGAGTATACGAGCAGTACTTC.